This is a list of T cell receptor beta chains from one sample in a study of blood T cell repertoires in COVID-19. Measured with immunoSEQ multiplex PCR; TCRdb has only the in-frame clones, and not every one. The sample consists of 150,000 or so clones, roughly 79% of them appearing once. The specimen sequenced was PBMCs or T cells enriched from blood (not recorded which). All receptors derive from a woman between 50 and 59 years old who had recovered from COVID-19. Both conserved end residues are part of each CDR3. Fields, in order: J gene, V gene, D gene, clone size, CDR3 DNA, CDR3 protein. D genes are given only for firm matches. Not all rows give a size; the values are once, few, many and, for expanded clones, a class.

>TRBJ2-1|TRBV21-1|-|few
TGTGCCAGCAGCAAAGCTGGACAGGTAGAGCAGTTCTTC
CASSKAGQVEQFF
>TRBJ1-1|TRBV10-1|-|-
TGCGCCAGCAGTGAGTCTGGACACCCATTGAAAACTTTCTTT
CASSESGHPLKTFF
>TRBJ2-5|TRBV2|TRBD2|few
TGTGCCAGCAGCTTTACTAGCGGGGGGGCCTCCGGGACCCAGTACTTC
CASSFTSGGASGTQYF
>TRBJ1-6|TRBV7-9|TRBD1|-
TGTGCCAGCAGCCTTCGGACAGGGGCAGGGTCACCCCTCCACTTT
CASSLRTGAGSPLHF
>TRBJ2-3|TRBV7-3|TRBD2|once
TGTGCCAGCAGCTTAGCGGGAGCGCTCGGGACAGATACGCAGTATTTT
CASSLAGALGTDTQYF
>TRBJ1-3|TRBV2|-|-
TGTGCCAGCAGGGCCACCGTCAGAAACACCATATATTTT
CASRATVRNTIYF
>TRBJ2-1|TRBV18|-|-
TGTGCCAGCTCGCCCGGGGGGACAACACACAATGAGCAGTTCTTC
CASSPGGTTHNEQFF
>TRBJ1-6|TRBV4-1|-|-
TGCGCCAGCAGCCAAGAGAGGGTACTTTCTTCACCCCTCCACTTT
CASSQERVLSSPLHF
>TRBJ1-3|TRBV10-2|-|-
TGCGCCAGCAGTGAAGCAGGGTCTGGAAACACCATATATTTT
CASSEAGSGNTIYF
>TRBJ2-4|TRBV19|TRBD1|-
TGTGCCAGTAGTCCAGGACAGGGGTACATTCAGTACTTC
CASSPGQGYIQYF
>TRBJ2-3|TRBV24-1|TRBD1|-
TGTGCCACCAGTGATCCAAGACAGGGGCAGACAGATACGCAGTATTTT
CATSDPRQGQTDTQYF
>TRBJ2-5|TRBV7-8|TRBD2|-
TGTGCCAGCAGCTTAACTAGCGGGGTCCTGGGAGAGACCCAGTACTTC
CASSLTSGVLGETQYF
>TRBJ1-1|TRBV6-5|TRBD1|-
TGTGCCAGCGAGACAGGGGGCGAAATTTCTGAAGCTTTCTTT
CASETGGEISEAFF
>TRBJ1-5|TRBV27|-|-
TGTGCCAGCAGTCTCCGACAAGATAGCAATCAGCCCCAGCATTTT
CASSLRQDSNQPQHF
>TRBJ1-5|TRBV4-1|-|-
TGCGCCAGCAGCCCGGGGACATTGGGGGCTTTGGATCAGCCCCAGCATTTT
CASSPGTLGALDQPQHF
>TRBJ2-7|TRBV28|-|-
TGTGCCAGCAGTTTAAAGCTTTCGGGGGCCTACGAGCAGTACTTC
CASSLKLSGAYEQYF
>TRBJ1-5|TRBV28|-|once
TGTGCCAGCAGTCGGACAGCTAATCAGCCCCAGCATTTT
CASSRTANQPQHF
>TRBJ1-3|TRBV28|TRBD1|-
TGTGCCAGCCGACAGGGGAGCGGAAACACCATATATTTT
CASRQGSGNTIYF
>TRBJ2-5|TRBV6-5|TRBD2|-
TGTGCCAGCAGTTACCCGCTGGGCGGGGGAGAGACCCAGTACTTC
CASSYPLGGGETQYF
>TRBJ2-7|TRBV9|-|-
TGTGCCAGCAGCGTAGATCTCGACGAGCAGTACTTC
CASSVDLDEQYF
>TRBJ1-1|TRBV3-1/TRBV3-2|TRBD1|many
TGTGCCAGCAGCCGCGGGACAGGGTTCGAAGCTTTCTTT
CASSRGTGFEAFF
>TRBJ1-6|TRBV9|-|many
TGTGCCAGCAGCGTCGGCCATACAGATTCACCCCTCCACTTT
CASSVGHTDSPLHF
>TRBJ1-3|TRBV19|-|-
TGTGCCAGTAGGTCTACAGGCTCTGGAAACACCATATATTTT
CASRSTGSGNTIYF
>TRBJ2-1|TRBV19|-|-
TGTGCCAGTAGTATAGTCCGTCTGAGCTCCTACAATGAGCAGTTCTTC
CASSIVRLSSYNEQFF
>TRBJ1-6|TRBV14|-|-
TGTGCCAGCAGCCAAGATGTAGGGTTGACAGGTGCCATCTCACCCCTCCACTTT
CASSQDVGLTGAISPLHF
>TRBJ2-1|TRBV24-1|-|-
TGTGCCACCAGTGATCGGACTTTATCCTACAATGAGCAGTTCTTC
CATSDRTLSYNEQFF
>TRBJ1-2|TRBV25-1|-|-
TGTGCCAGCAGTGAATATTGGGCCTATGGCTACACCTTC
CASSEYWAYGYTF